The subject of this entry is one TCR beta chain. Measured with immunoSEQ multiplex PCR; TCRdb has only the in-frame clones, and not every one. Counted here are 95,000 to 120,000 clones, about 94% occurring once; the ten biggest clones make up 0.67%. CDR3 length: 14 amino acids. Germline loops: CDR1 LNHNV, CDR2 YYDKDF (reference sequence). V lost 0 bases and J lost 11, with 16 bases in between. This sample is part of a study of cytomegalovirus exposure and HLA in healthy donors. The origin of this receptor is a woman aged 18-35 years in good health and CMV-seronegative. Sequencing was performed on PBMCs. The chain combines TRBV15 with TRBJ1-1; a possible D gene is TRBD1 (6 bases). CDR3: CATSRDLGGGVAFF. Here the CDR3 DNA reads TGTGCCACCAGCAGAGATCTAGGGGGAGGGGTGGCTTTCTTT.